This T cell receptor beta chain emerged from a study of human thymus T cells. The table came from immunoSEQ multiplex PCR; TCRdb's copy has only in-frame clones and leaves some out. The sample yields about 60,000 clones, 90% to 95% seen once. Germline V gene lookup returns CDR1 SNHLY and CDR2 FYNNEI. V was pared by 6 bases and J by 4 bases, with 16 bases of the junction left unmatched. The CDR3 sequence is 17 residues long. The origin of this receptor is a boy younger than two with a congenital heart defect but otherwise immunologically healthy. The sequencing sample was made of blood. The chain links TRBV2 to TRBJ1-2, with TRBD1 matching over 8 bases. The chain's CDR3 is CASSRNYRGVRLYGYTF. The DNA of the CDR3 is TGTGCCAGCAGCAGAAACTACAGGGGGGTTAGGCTCTATGGCTACACCTTC.